What follows are 2 T cell receptor beta chains derived from one specimen sequenced in a study of T cell responses to AZD1222 COVID-19 vaccine (dated by TCRdb to the early 2020s). Library method: the immunoSEQ multiplex PCR assay. This immuneACCESS table, as held by TCRdb, lists in-frame sequences with V and J called but not all clones. Of the missing ones, under half trace to an unresolved V gene in checked studies; the others have no known cause. The sample has about 110,000 clones on record, about nine tenths of them singletons. The biggest ten clones account for over 4.5% of the sample. The meaning of the sample's time point label: baseline before first vaccination. The sequenced sample was peripheral blood, obtained on day 0 of AZD1222 vaccination. These receptors were collected from an adult in good health.

The chain links TRBV7-8 to TRBJ1-1; D gene uncertain. V lost 0 bases to trimming and J lost 11 bases, with 10 bases between them. This CDR3 comprises 12 residues. Per the germline V gene, CDR1 is SGHVS and CDR2 is FQNEAQ. The CDR3 bases are TGTGCCAGCAGCTTAGCGTTGGGGTTGGCTTTCTTT. As protein: CASSLALGLAFF.

The rearrangement joins TRBV20-1 to TRBJ2-7; TRBD2 matches 7 bases. Germline lookup yields CDR1 DFQATT and CDR2 SNEGSKA (reference sequence). V trimming: 3 bases; J trimming: 3 bases; junction bases outside the gene matches: 8. The CDR3 is 14 residues long. This chain's CDR3 is CSASLASGVYEQYF. The CDR3 nucleotides read TGCAGTGCTAGTTTAGCTAGCGGAGTCTACGAGCAGTACTTC.